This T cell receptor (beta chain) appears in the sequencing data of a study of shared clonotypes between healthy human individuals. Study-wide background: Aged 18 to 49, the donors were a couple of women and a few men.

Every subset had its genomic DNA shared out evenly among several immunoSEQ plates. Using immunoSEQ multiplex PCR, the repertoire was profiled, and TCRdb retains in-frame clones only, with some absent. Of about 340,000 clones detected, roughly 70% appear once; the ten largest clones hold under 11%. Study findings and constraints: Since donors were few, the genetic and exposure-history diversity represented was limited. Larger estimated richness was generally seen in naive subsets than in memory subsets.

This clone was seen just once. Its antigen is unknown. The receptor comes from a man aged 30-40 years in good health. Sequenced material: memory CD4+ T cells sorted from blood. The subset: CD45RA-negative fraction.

CDR3 DNA sequence: TGTGCCAGCATACAGGAGTCGAACACTGAAGCTTTCTTT. Protein sequence: CASIQESNTEAFF. The chain is built from TRBV2 and TRBJ1-1; maybe TRBD1 (5 bases). This CDR3 has 13 residues. With 7 bases removed from V and 1 base from J, the gap between germline ends came to 10 bases. Germline-derived CDR1 and CDR2 are SNHLY and FYNNEI.